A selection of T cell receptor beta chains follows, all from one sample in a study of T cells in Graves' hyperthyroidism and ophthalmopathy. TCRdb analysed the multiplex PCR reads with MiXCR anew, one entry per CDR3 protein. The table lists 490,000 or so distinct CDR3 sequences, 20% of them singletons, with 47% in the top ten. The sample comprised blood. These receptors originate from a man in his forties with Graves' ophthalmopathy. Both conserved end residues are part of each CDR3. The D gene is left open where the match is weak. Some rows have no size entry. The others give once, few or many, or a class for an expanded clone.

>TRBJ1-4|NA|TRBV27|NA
TGTGCCAGCAGTTCCCCTCCAGGCAGTAAACTGTTTTTT
CASSSPPGSKLFF
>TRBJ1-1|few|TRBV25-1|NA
TGTGCCAGCAGTGCCTGGGGGGGATGGAACACTGAAGCTTTCTTT
CASSAWGGWNTEAFF
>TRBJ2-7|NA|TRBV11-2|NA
TGTGCCAGCAGCTCCTTACCTGACCCTGGGATCTACGAGCAGTACTTC
CASSSLPDPGIYEQYF
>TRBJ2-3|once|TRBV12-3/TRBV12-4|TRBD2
TGTGCCAGCAGTGGGACTAGCGGGAGAGGGGCGACGCAGTATTTT
CASSGTSGRGATQYF
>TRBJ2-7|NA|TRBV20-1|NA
TGCAGTGCTAGAGATGGGTCAGGTACCTACGAGCAGTACTTC
CSARDGSGTYEQYF
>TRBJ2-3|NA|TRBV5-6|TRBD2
TGTGCCAGCAGCTGGGGGACTAGCGGGGCGCCGCGAGGGCAGTATTTT
CASSWGTSGAPRGQYF
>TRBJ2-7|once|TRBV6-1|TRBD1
TGTGCCAGCAGAGCCCCAGGGGGCCGGTACGAGCAGTACTTC
CASRAPGGRYEQYF
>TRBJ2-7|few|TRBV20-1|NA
TGCAGTGCAGCGGTTAGCTCCTACGAGCAGTACTTC
CSAAVSSYEQYF
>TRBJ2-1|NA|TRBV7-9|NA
TGTGCCAGCAGCTTACAAATGGGGGGGCAGGACAATGAGCAGTTCTTC
CASSLQMGGQDNEQFF
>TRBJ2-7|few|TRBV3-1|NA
TGTGCCAGCAGCCAAGCCGACAGGTCCTACTACGAGCAGTACTTC
CASSQADRSYYEQYF
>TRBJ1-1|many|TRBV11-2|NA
TGTGCCAGCAGCCCCCGGGAAGGCGAAGCTTTCTTT
CASSPREGEAFF
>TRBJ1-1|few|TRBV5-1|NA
TGCGCCAGCAGCTTGGGGGACAAGACTGAAGCTTTCTTT
CASSLGDKTEAFF
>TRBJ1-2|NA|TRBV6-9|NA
TGTGCCAGCAGTTACCTGAGAGGCGCCCACTATGGCTACACCTTC
CASSYLRGAHYGYTF